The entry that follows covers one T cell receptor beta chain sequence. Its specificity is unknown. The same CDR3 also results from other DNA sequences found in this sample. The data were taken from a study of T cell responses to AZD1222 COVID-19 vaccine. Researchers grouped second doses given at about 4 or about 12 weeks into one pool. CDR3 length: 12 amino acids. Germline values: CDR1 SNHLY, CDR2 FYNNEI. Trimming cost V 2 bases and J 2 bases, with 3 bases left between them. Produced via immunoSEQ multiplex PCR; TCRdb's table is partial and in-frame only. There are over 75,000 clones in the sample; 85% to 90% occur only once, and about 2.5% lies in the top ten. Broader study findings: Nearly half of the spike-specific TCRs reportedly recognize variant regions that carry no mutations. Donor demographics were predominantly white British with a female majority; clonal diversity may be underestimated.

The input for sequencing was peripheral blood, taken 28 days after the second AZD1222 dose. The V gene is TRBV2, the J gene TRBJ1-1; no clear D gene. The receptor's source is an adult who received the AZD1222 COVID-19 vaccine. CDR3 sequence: CASSELNTEAFF. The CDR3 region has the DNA TGTGCCAGCAGTGAACTCAACACTGAAGCTTTCTTT.